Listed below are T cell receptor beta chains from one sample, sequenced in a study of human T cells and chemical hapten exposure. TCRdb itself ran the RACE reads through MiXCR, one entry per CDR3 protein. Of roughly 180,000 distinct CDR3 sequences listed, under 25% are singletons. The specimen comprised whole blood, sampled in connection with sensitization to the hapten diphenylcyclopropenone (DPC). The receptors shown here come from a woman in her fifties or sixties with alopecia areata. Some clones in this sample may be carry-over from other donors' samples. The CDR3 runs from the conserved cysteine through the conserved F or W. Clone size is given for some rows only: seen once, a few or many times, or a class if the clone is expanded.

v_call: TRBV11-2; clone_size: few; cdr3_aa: CASSLSGTEAYEQYF
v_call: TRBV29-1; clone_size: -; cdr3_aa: CSVVGGASNTEAFF
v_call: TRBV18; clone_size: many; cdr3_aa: CASSRSGDHEKLFF
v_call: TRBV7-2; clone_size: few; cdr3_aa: CASSHGGGRGQETQYF
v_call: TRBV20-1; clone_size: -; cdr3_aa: CSASGLAGVGGTQYF
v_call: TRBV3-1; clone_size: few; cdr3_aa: CASSQGSFGSYEQYF
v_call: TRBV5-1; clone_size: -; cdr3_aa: CASSGGVAEEQFF
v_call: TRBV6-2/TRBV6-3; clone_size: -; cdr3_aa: CASSSGIYYEQYF
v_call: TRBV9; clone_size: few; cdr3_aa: CASSPDPGLGEQYF
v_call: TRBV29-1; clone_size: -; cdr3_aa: CSARDGAGAFF
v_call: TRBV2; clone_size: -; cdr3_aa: CASSEVPLNTEAFF
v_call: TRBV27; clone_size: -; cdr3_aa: CASSSRTGNQETQYF
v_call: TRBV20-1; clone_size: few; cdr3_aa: CSVKDRGHNSPLHF
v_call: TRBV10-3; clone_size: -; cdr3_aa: CAISEGGSNQPQHF
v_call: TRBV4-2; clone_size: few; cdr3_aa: CASSQVVRAGVNTGELFF
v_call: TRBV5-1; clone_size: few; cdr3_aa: CASERDSKNEQFF
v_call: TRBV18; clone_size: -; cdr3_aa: CASSAAFGGYGYTF
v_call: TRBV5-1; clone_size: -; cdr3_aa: CASGRVRGGTEAFF
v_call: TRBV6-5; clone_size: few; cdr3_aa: CASSLRTSLSTDTQYF
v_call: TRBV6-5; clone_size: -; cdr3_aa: CASRGIEGNIQYF
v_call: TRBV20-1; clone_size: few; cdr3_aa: CSAKRANQFF
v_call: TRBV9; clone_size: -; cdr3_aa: CASSVAVGQQYNEQFF
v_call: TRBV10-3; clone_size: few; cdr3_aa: CASTPAGGETQYF
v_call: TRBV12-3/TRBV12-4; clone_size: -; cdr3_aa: CASSFRGLTEAFF
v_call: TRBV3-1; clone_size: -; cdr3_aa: CASSQRQHTEAFF
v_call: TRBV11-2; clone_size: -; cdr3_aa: CASSPEGARNYGYTF
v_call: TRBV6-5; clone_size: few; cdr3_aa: CASSYISFGSLSMETQYF
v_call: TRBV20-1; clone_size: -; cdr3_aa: CSASFQGGEKLFF
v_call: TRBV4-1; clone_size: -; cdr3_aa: CASSQSRPVGGRATDTQYF
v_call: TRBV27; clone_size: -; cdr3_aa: CASSLYVTGELFF
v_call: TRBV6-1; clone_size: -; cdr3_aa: CASSGAGGVTNEQFF
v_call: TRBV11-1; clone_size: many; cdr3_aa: CASSSGQPNTGELFF
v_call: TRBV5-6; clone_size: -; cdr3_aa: CASSLRLGGTTEAFF
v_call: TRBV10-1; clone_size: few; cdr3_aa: CASSPNSNTGELFF
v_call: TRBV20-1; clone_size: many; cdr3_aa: CSARFRRTTSYEQYF
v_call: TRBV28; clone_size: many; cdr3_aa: CASSVAGYTGELFF
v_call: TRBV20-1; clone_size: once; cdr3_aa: CSAIDRNNQPQHF
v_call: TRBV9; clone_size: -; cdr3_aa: CASSVDTLDQPNYEQYF
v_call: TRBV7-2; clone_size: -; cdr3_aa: CASSLAGIGGDTQYF
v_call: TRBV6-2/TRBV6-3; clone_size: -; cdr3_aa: CASIPMWGSDAYEQYF
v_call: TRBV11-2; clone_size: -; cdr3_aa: CASSLFRGASGNTIYF
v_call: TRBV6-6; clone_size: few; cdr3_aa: CASSYHVKETQYF
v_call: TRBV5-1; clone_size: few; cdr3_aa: CASSSILGVGAHEQYF
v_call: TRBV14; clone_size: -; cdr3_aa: CASSGIPPPGELFF
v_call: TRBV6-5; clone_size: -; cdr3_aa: CASRPGTYTGELFF
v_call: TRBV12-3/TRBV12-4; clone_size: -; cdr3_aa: CASSLRRTGTRNTEAFF
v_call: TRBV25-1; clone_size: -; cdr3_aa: CASSESQLRSPLHF
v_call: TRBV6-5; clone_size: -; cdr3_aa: CASSLTGGQGLTEAFF
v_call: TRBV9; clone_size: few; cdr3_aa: CASSVWTSTDTQYF
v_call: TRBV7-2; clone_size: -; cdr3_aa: CASSLGHMNEQFF
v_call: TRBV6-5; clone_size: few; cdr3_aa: CATGPLVGSTGELFF
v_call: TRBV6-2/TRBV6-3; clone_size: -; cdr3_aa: CASRGGQMNTEAFF
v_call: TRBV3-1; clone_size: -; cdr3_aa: CASSQTSGRYNEQFF
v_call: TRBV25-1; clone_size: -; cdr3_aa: CASSLVAGDLAYNEQFF
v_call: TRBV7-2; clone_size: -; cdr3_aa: CASSQHSGLAGRRTTDTQYF
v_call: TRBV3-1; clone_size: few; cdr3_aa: CASSQEIQGGNTIYF